Following are 10 T cell receptor beta chains from one sample sequenced in a study of response to subunit inactivated influenza vaccine. In TCRdb, the RT-PCR reads were re-called with MiXCR into one record per CDR3 protein. The profile covers 530,000 or so distinct CDR3 sequences, with approximately 10% appearing a single time and about 9.4% taken by the ten largest. Sequenced material: PBMCs from blood, taken on the day of vaccination. These TCRs come from a man aged 45-65 years who received an inactivated influenza vaccine.

The J gene is TRBJ2-3, the V gene TRBV29-1, with 14 bases aligning to TRBD2. J was trimmed by 5 bases and V by 5 bases; bases with no gene match: 9. The CDR3 loop spans 16 amino acids. In germline, CDR1 is SQVTM, CDR2 ANQGSEA. The CDR3, as DNA: TGCAGCGTTCCCGGGACTAGCGGGGGCCGAGGAGATACGCAGTATTTT. Protein: CSVPGTSGGRGDTQYF.

This clonotype was counted only a few times. The V and J genes are TRBV11-1 and TRBJ1-6, with a weak D call TRBD1 (5 bases). This CDR3 comprises 12 residues. The ends were cut back, 5 bases at V and 14 bases at J, with 13 bases in the middle. CDR1 is SGHAT, CDR2 FQDESV, per germline (reference sequence). CDR3 loop: CASSEVLGALHF. As DNA, the CDR3 is TGTGCCAGCAGCGAGGTCCTGGGGGCCCTCCACTTT.

This clonotype was detected a few times. The rearrangement uses TRBV6-1 and TRBJ2-3; 8 bases line up with TRBD2. From germline, CDR1 is MNHNS and CDR2 SASEGT. With V trimmed by 4 bases and J by 2 bases, 8 bases remained unmatched. CDR3 length: 16 residues. The CDR3 protein is CASSAIAGLLTDTQYF. The CDR3 DNA reads TGTGCCAGCAGTGCAATAGCGGGACTCCTCACAGATACGCAGTATTTT.

J is TRBJ1-1 and V is TRBV12-3 or TRBV12-4; D may be TRBD1 (6 bases). Trimming pared 1 base from V and 4 bases from J, leaving 16 bases between. The length of the CDR3 is 16 residues. The CDR3 spells CASSLGSGGRLTEAFF. The DNA of the CDR3 is TGTGCCAGCAGTTTAGGGTCCGGGGGCAGGCTCACTGAAGCTTTCTTT.

The V gene is TRBV9, the J gene TRBJ2-3; 11 nucleotides agree with TRBD2. V shed 0 bases and J 5 bases; nucleotides not matched to a gene: 14. CDR1 and CDR2 (germline): SGDLS, YYNGEE. This CDR3 region has 19 residues. CDR3 in amino acids: CASSVEVLGSGRAVDTQYF. The CDR3 nucleotides read TGTGCCAGCAGCGTAGAAGTATTGGGTAGCGGGAGGGCCGTAGATACGCAGTATTTT.

This clonotype showed up many times. V is TRBV28 and J is TRBJ2-5, with 8 bases identical to TRBD2. The CDR3 spans 13 residues. V was clipped by 3 bases and J by 5 bases; unmatched bases: 2. Germline CDR1 is MDHEN and CDR2 is SYDVKM. Here the CDR3 reads CASSFRGGETQYF. CDR3 in DNA: TGTGCCAGCAGTTTTCGGGGGGGGGAGACCCAGTACTTC.

This clonotype has at least ten counts. This chain uses TRBV6-2 or TRBV6-3 with TRBJ1-2; TRBD1 aligns across 7 bases. Per the germline V gene, CDR1 is MNHEY and CDR2 is SVGEGT. Trimming removed 6 bases from V and 0 bases from J; junction bases left unmatched: 4. This CDR3 is 14 amino acids long. CDR3 sequence reads: CASSHGTANYGYTF. The CDR3 coding sequence is TGTGCCAGCAGCCACGGGACAGCTAACTATGGCTACACCTTC.

This clonotype turned up a few times. The chain joins TRBV5-1 to TRBJ2-1; 9 nucleotides agree with TRBD1. The CDR3 extends over 14 amino acids. J was trimmed by 5 bases and V by 6 bases; bases with no gene match: 6. Germline CDR1 SGHRS, CDR2 YFSETQ. CDR3 DNA: TGCGCCAGCACCCGGGACAGGGCAGACAATGAGCAGTTCTTC. It codes for CASTRDRADNEQFF. Supplemented by reference TRBV5-1 and TRBJ2-1, the full variable domain reads KAGVTQTPRYLIKTRGQQVTLSCSPISGHRSVSWYQQTPGQGLQFLFEYFSETQRNKGNFPGRFSGRQFSNSRSEMNVSTLELGDSALYLCASTRDRADNEQFFGPGTRLTVL.

This clonotype has just a few counts. The chain links TRBV5-1 to TRBJ2-3, with D maybe TRBD2 (5 bases). The germline V gene encodes CDR1 SGHRS and CDR2 YFSETQ. This CDR3 is built from 15 residues. V was shortened by 0 bases and J by 8 bases, with 16 bases between the two germline ends. CDR3 bases: TGCGCCAGCAGCTTGGCTAGCCAGAGGCAAGGTACGCAGTATTTT. Translating gives CASSLASQRQGTQYF.

This clonotype occurred many times. The V gene is TRBV20-1, the J gene TRBJ2-1, with 12 bases aligning to TRBD2. Trimming at V came to 8 bases and at J to 7 bases, leaving 6 bases not matched to a gene. The CDR3 totals 13 residues. Germline assignment: CDR1 DFQATT and CDR2 SNEGSKA (reference sequence). The chain's CDR3 is CSILAGGRNEQFF. The CDR3 DNA is TGCAGTATTCTAGCGGGAGGGCGTAATGAGCAGTTCTTC.